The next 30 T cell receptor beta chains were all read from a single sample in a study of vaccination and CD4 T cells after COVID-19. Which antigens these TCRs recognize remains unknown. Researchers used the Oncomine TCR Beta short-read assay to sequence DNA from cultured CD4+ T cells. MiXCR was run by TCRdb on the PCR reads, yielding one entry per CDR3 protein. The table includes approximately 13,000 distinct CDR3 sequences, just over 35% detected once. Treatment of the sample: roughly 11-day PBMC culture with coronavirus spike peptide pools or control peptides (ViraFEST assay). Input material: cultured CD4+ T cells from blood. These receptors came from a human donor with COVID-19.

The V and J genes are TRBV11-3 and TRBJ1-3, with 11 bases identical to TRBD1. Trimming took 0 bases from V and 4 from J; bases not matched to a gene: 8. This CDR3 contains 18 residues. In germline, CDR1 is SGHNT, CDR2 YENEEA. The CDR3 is CASSLDIGQGAEGNTIYF. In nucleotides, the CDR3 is TGTGCCAGCAGCTTAGATATCGGACAGGGGGCTGAAGGAAACACCATATATTTT.

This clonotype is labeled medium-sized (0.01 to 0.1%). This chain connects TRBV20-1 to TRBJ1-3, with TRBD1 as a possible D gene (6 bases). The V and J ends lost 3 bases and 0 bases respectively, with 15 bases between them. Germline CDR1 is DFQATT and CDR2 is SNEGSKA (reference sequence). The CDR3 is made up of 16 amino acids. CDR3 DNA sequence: TGCAGTGCTAGCCGACCGGGACAAGCCTCTGGAAACACCATATATTTT. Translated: CSASRPGQASGNTIYF.

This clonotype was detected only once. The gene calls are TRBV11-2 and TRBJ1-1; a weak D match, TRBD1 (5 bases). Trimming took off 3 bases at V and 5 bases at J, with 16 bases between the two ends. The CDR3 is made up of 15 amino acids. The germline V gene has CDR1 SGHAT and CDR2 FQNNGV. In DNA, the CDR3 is TGTGCCAGCAGCTTCCTTCAGGGTCGGGGTACTGAAGCTTTCTTT. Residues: CASSFLQGRGTEAFF.

The CDR3 is CASSFDRDLYEQYF. Written as DNA, the CDR3 is TGTGCCAGCAGCTTTGACAGGGACCTCTACGAGCAGTACTTC. The rearrangement links TRBV5-6 to TRBJ2-7, with 7 nucleotides matching TRBD1. The CDR3 covers 14 residues. The V gene's germline CDR1 is SGHDT and CDR2 YYEEEE. V shed 2 bases, J shed 3 bases, and the junction held 5 bases outside the gene matches.

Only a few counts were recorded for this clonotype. In nucleotides, the CDR3 is TGTGCCATCACGGGACAGATTAATTCACCCCTCCACTTT. This encodes CAITGQINSPLHF. The chain carries TRBV10-3 and TRBJ1-6, with 7 bases matching TRBD1. V shed 7 bases and J 6 bases; nucleotides not matched to a gene: 3. CDR3 length: 13 residues. The germline V gene has CDR1 ENHRY and CDR2 SYGVKD.

CDR3 DNA: TGTGCCAGCAGCACCTCGACGGGTCGTCAGTTCTTC. The encoded protein is CASSTSTGRQFF. The V gene is TRBV7-2, the J gene TRBJ2-1, with D hard to call. The length of the CDR3 is 12 residues. Trimming took off 5 bases at V and 13 bases at J, with 15 bases between the two ends. CDR1 and CDR2 from the germline V gene are SGHTA and FQGNSA.

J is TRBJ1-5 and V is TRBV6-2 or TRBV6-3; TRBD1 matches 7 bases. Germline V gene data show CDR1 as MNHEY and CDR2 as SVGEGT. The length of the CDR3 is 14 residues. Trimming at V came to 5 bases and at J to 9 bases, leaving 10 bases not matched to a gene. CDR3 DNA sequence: TGTGCCAGCAGTCCGACAGGGAGTATGCGGCCCCAGCATTTT. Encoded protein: CASSPTGSMRPQHF.

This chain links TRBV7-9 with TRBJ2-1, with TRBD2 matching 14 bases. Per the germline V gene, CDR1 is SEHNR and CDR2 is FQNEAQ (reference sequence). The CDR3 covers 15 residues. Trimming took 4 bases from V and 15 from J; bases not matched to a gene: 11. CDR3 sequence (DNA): TGTGCCAGCAGCTCTGGACTAGCGGGGGGTCCTCCCCCGTTCTTC. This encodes CASSSGLAGGPPPFF.

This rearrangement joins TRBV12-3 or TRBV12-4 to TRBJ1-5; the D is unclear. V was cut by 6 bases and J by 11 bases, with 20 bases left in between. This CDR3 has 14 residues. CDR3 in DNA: TGTGCCAGCAGCTTGGTGAGGGCACAATCAGCCCAGCATTTT. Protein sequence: CASSLVRAQSAQHF.

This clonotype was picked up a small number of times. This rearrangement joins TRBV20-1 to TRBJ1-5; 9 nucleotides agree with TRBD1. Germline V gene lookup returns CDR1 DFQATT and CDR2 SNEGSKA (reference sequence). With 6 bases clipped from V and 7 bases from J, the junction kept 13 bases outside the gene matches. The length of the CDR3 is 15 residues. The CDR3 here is CSAPAGTGYGQPQHF. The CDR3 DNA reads TGCAGTGCCCCGGCAGGGACAGGGTATGGCCAGCCCCAGCATTTT.

The CDR3 is CASSKRQGSRDTQYF. The CDR3 nucleotides are TGTGCCAGCAGCAAGAGACAGGGGAGCAGGGATACGCAGTATTTT. The chain links TRBV21-1 to TRBJ2-3; the table's D call, TRBD1, has no DNA check behind it. TRBV21-1 is reported as a pseudogene. This CDR3 has 15 amino acids.

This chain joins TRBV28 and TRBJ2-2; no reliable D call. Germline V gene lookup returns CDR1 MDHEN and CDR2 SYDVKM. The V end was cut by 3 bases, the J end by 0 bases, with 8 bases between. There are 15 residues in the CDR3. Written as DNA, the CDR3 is TGTGCCAGCAGTTTGTACAGACCGAACACCGGGGAGCTGTTTTTT. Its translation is CASSLYRPNTGELFF.

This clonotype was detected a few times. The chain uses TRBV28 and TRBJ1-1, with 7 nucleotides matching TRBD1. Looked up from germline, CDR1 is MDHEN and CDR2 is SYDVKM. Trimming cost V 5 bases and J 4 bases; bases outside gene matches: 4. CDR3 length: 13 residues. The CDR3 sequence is CASSPAGGTEAFF. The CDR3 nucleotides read TGTGCCAGCAGTCCGGCAGGGGGCACTGAAGCTTTCTTT. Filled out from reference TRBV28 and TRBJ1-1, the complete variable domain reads DVKVTQSSRYLVKRTGEKVFLECVQDMDHENMFWYRQDPGLGLRLIYFSYDVKMKEKGDIPEGYSVSREKKERFSLILESASTNQTSMYLCASSPAGGTEAFFGQGTRLTVV.

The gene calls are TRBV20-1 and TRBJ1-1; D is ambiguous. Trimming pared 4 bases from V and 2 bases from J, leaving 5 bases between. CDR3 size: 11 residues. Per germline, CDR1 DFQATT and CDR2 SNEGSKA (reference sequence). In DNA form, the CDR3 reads TGCAGTGCTACGCCTAACACTGAAGCTTTCTTT. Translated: CSATPNTEAFF.

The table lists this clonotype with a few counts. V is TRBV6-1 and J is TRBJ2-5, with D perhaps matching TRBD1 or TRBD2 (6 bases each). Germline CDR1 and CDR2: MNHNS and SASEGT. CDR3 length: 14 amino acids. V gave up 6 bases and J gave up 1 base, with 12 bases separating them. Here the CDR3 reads CASSRGLVQETQYF. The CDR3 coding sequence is TGTGCCAGCAGCAGGGGACTGGTCCAAGAGACCCAGTACTTC.

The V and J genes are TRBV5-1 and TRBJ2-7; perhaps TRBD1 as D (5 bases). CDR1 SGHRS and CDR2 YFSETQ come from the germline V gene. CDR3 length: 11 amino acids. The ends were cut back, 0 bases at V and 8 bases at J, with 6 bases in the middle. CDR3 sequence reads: CASSLEDKQYF. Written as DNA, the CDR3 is TGCGCCAGCAGCTTGGAGGACAAGCAGTACTTC.

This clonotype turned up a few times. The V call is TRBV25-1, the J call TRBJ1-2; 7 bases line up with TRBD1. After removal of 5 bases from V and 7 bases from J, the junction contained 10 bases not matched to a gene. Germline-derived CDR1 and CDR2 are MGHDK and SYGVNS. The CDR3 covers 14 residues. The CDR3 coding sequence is TGTGCCAGCAGTAGCCGGACAGGCCTAAGTGGCTACACCTTC. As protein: CASSSRTGLSGYTF.

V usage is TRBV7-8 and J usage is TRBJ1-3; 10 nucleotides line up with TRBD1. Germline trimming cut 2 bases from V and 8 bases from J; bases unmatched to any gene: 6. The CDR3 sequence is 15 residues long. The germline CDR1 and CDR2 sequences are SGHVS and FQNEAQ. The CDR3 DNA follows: TGTGCCAGCAGCTTAATCCCTGGACAGGGGGACACCATATATTTT. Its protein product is CASSLIPGQGDTIYF. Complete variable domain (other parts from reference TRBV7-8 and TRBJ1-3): GAGVSQSPRYKVAKRGQDVALRCDPISGHVSLFWYQQALGQGPEFLTYFQNEAQLDKSGLPSDRFFAERPEGSVSTLKIQRTQQEDSAVYLCASSLIPGQGDTIYFGEGSWLTVV.

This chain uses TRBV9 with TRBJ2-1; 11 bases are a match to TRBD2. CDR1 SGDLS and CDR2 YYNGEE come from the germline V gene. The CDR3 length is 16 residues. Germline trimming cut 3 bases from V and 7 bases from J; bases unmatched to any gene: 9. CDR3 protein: CASSDKVAGGGNEQFF. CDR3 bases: TGTGCCAGCAGCGACAAGGTAGCGGGGGGGGGGAATGAGCAGTTCTTC.

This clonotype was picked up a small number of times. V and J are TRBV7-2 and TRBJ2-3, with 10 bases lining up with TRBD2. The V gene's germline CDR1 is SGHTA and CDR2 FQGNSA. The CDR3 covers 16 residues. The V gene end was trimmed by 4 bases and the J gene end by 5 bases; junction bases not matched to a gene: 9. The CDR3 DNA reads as TGTGCCAGCAGCTCCAAGCGGGGGGGCCTGGGAGATACGCAGTATTTT. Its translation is CASSSKRGGLGDTQYF. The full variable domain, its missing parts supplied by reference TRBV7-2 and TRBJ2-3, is GAGVSQSPSNKVTEKGKDVELRCDPISGHTALYWYRQSLGQGLEFLIYFQGNSAPDKSGLPSDRFSAERTGGSVSTLTIQRTQQEDSAVYLCASSSKRGGLGDTQYFGPGTRLTVL.

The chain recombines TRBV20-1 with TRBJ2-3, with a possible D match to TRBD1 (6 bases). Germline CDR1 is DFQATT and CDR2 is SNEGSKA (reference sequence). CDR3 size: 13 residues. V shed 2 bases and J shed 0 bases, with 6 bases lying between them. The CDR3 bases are TGCAGTGCTAGACAGGGGAGCACAGATACGCAGTATTTT. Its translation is CSARQGSTDTQYF.

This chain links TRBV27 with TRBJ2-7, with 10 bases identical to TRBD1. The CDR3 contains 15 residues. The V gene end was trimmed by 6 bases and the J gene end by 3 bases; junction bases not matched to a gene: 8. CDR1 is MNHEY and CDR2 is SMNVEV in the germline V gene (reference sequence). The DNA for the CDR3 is TGTGCCAGCAGCCGAGGACAGGGGGTGGGCTACGAGCAGTACTTC. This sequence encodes CASSRGQGVGYEQYF.

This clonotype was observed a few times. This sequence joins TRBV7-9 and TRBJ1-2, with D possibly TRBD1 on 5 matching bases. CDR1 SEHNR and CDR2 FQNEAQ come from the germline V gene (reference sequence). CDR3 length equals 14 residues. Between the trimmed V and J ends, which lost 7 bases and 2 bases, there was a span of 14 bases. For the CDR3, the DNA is TGTGCCAGCACCCCCGATGGGGGGAACTATGGCTACACCTTC. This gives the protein CASTPDGGNYGYTF. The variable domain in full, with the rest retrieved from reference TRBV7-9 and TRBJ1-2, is DTGVSQNPRHKITKRGQNVTFRCDPISEHNRLYWYRQTLGQGPEFLTYFQNEAQLEKSRLLSDRFSAERPKGSFSTLEIQRTEQGDSAMYLCASTPDGGNYGYTFGSGTRLTVV.

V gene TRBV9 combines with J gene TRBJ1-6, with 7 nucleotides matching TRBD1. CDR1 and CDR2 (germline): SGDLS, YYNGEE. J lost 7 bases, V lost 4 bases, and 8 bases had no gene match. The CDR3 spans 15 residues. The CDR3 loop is CASSSVGTENSPLHF. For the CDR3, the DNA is TGTGCCAGCAGCTCCGTGGGGACAGAAAATTCACCCCTCCACTTT.

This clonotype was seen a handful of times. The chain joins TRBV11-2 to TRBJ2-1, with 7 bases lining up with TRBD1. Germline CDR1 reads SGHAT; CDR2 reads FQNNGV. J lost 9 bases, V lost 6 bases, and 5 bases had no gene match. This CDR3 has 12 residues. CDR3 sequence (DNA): TGTGCCAGCAGTGCTAACAGGGGTGAGCAGTTCTTC. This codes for CASSANRGEQFF. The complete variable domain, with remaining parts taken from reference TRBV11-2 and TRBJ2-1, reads EAGVAQSPRYKIIEKRQSVAFWCNPISGHATLYWYQQILGQGPKLLIQFQNNGVVDDSQLPKDRFSAERLKGVDSTLKIQPAKLEDSAVYLCASSANRGEQFFGPGTRLTVL.

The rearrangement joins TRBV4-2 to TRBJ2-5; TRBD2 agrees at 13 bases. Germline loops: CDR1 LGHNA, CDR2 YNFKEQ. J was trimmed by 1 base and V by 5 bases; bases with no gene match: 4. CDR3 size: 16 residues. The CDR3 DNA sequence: TGTGCCAGCAGCACCCGGACTAGCGGGGGCCAAGAGACCCAGTACTTC. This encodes CASSTRTSGGQETQYF.

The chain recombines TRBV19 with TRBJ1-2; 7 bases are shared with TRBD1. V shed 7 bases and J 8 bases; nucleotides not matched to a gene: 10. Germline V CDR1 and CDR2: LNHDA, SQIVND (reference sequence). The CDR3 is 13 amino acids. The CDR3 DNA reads TGTGCCAGTAAGAAAACAGGGGTGGAGGGCTACACCTTC. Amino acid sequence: CASKKTGVEGYTF.

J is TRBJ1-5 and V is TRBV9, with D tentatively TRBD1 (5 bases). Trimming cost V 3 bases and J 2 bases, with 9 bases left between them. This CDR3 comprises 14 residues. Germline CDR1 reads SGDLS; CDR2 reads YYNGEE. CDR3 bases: TGTGCCAGCAGCGCAGACAGCGGCAATCAGCCCCAGCATTTT. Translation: CASSADSGNQPQHF.

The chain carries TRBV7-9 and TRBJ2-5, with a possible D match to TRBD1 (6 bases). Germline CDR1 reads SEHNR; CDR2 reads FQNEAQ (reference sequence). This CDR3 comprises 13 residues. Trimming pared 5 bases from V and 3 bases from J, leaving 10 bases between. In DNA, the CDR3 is TGTGCCAGCAGCGCAGGACAGAAAGAGACCCAGTACTTC. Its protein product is CASSAGQKETQYF.

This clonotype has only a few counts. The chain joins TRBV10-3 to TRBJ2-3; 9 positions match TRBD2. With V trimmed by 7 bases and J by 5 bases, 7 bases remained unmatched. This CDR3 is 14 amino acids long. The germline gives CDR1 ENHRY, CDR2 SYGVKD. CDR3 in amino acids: CAITAGGPVDTQYF. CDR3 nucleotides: TGTGCCATCACCGCGGGGGGGCCGGTAGATACGCAGTATTTT.